This T cell receptor (beta chain) was captured in a study of T cell responses to AZD1222 COVID-19 vaccine. On the study more broadly: Doses given second, at about 4 or about 12 weeks, were pooled.

Measured with immunoSEQ multiplex PCR; TCRdb has only the in-frame clones, and not every one. The sample carries around 140,000 clones, about 91% recorded once. The study's findings and limits: It should be noted that donors were predominantly white British and more often female, and clonal diversity was possibly underestimated.

Note on this clone: Its specificity is unknown.

This receptor was taken from an adult in good health. Sequenced here: peripheral blood, sampled on day 0 of AZD1222 vaccination.

The CDR3 bases are TGTGCCAGCAGTGCCGACGGGGCAACCGGAAACACCATATATTTT. Translation gives CASSADGATGNTIYF. The J gene is TRBJ1-3, the V gene TRBV2; D is possibly TRBD1 (5 bases). This CDR3 comprises 15 residues. Germline values: CDR1 SNHLY, CDR2 FYNNEI. Deletions cut 4 bases from V and 4 bases from J, with 14 bases between.